The 25 T cell receptor beta chains listed next were all sequenced from one sample in a study of OX40 agonist ivuxolimab in advanced cancers. The method was immunoSEQ multiplex PCR; TCRdb's version includes in-frame clones alone and lacks a portion of them. The repertoire holds 100,000 or so clones, with 86% as singletons. The material was CD4+ or CD8+ T cells sorted from blood, obtained in a trial of the OX40 agonist ivuxolimab. Receptors were obtained from an adult with an advanced solid tumor such as melanoma, head and neck, liver or kidney cancer.

The chain uses TRBV5-6 and TRBJ2-3; D unresolved. The CDR3 has 13 amino acids. CDR1 is SGHDT, CDR2 YYEEEE, per germline. V lost 5 bases to trimming and J lost 3 bases, with 10 bases between them. The CDR3 sequence is CASSPGPTDTQYF. CDR3 in DNA: TGTGCCAGCAGTCCTGGTCCAACAGATACGCAGTATTTT.

The chain joins TRBV6-5 to TRBJ2-2, with D perhaps matching TRBD2 (6 bases). In germline, CDR1 is MNHEY, CDR2 SVGAGI. This CDR3 is 14 amino acids long. The V end lost 10 bases, the J end lost 5 bases, and 17 bases lay between the germline ends. Here the CDR3 DNA reads TGTGCCACCAAGAGGGAGGCGGTGACCGGGGAGCTGTTTTTT. Amino acids: CATKREAVTGELFF.

The chain employs TRBV18 and TRBJ1-5; D unclear. The CDR3 runs to 18 residues. Germline V gene data show CDR1 as KGHSH and CDR2 as LQKENI. Trimming left V 3 bases short and J 0 bases short, with 18 bases between. This CDR3 reads CASSPGMFLTTSNQPQHF. CDR3 coding DNA: TGTGCCAGCTCACCTGGGATGTTTTTGACAACTAGCAATCAGCCCCAGCATTTT. Using reference TRBV18 and TRBJ1-5 for the parts outside the CDR3, the full variable domain is NAGVMQNPRHLVRRRGQEARLRCSPMKGHSHVYWYRQLPEEGLKFMVYLQKENIIDESGMPKERFSAEFPKEGPSILRIQQVVRGDSAAYFCASSPGMFLTTSNQPQHFGDGTRLSIL.

This clone was seen a single time. The rearrangement joins TRBV5-4 to TRBJ1-3; 7 bases agree with TRBD1. Germline V gene lookup returns CDR1 SGHNT and CDR2 YYREEE (reference sequence). Trimming cost V 4 bases and J 2 bases; bases outside gene matches: 6. This CDR3 is 15 amino acids long. DNA of the CDR3: TGTGCCAGCAGCCCTTCTACAGGGGCTGGAAACACCATATATTTT. Protein sequence: CASSPSTGAGNTIYF.

The rearrangement links TRBV29-1 to TRBJ2-7; TRBD1 aligns across 8 bases. Germline assignment: CDR1 SQVTM and CDR2 ANQGSEA. The CDR3 is made up of 13 amino acids. The V gene end was trimmed by 3 bases and the J gene end by 7 bases; junction bases not matched to a gene: 8. The CDR3, as DNA: TGCAGCGTTGAGGGCAGGGGGCCTTGGGAGCAGTACTTC. This gives the protein CSVEGRGPWEQYF.

The chain uses TRBV7-2 and TRBJ2-7; TRBD1 matches at 8 bases. This CDR3 is 14 amino acids long. Germline CDR1 is SGHTA and CDR2 is FQGNSA. V lost 4 bases and J lost 2; bases outside the gene matches: 4. The CDR3 sequence: CASSYWTGTYEQYF. DNA for the CDR3: TGTGCCAGCAGCTACTGGACAGGGACCTACGAGCAGTACTTC.

The chain joins TRBV7-8 to TRBJ2-3; 9 positions agree with TRBD2. The V gene end was trimmed by 5 bases and the J gene end by 4 bases; junction bases not matched to a gene: 7. This CDR3 has 15 amino acids. Germline loops: CDR1 SGHVS, CDR2 FQNEAQ. Here the CDR3 reads CASSLIAGVADTQYF. The CDR3 DNA is TGTGCCAGCAGCCTGATAGCGGGGGTCGCAGATACGCAGTATTTT.

The chain uses TRBV30 and TRBJ2-4; D remains ambiguous. Germline V gene sequence: CDR1 GTSNPN, CDR2 SVGIG (reference sequence). V lost 0 bases and J 7 bases, leaving 4 bases between the germline ends. This CDR3 comprises 11 residues. The DNA of the CDR3 is TGTGCCTGGAGTGTACTGAACATTCAGTACTTC. This encodes CAWSVLNIQYF.

V gene TRBV5-1 combines with J gene TRBJ1-2; 8 nucleotides agree with TRBD1. CDR1 and CDR2 from the germline V gene are SGHRS and YFSETQ. The V segment lost 5 bases and the J segment 6 bases; nucleotides outside the gene matches: 12. This CDR3 comprises 15 residues. The CDR3 is CASSSGGRNPHGYTF. DNA for the CDR3: TGCGCCAGCAGTTCAGGGGGCCGTAATCCCCATGGCTACACCTTC.

This chain joins TRBV18 and TRBJ1-5, with D perhaps TRBD1 (6 bases). Germline lookup yields CDR1 KGHSH and CDR2 LQKENI. The length of the CDR3 is 13 residues. V was clipped by 4 bases and J by 5 bases, with 9 bases between them. The DNA for the CDR3 is TGTGCCAGCTCACAGGGGGTGGATCAGCCCCAGCATTTT. This gives the protein CASSQGVDQPQHF.

The rearrangement joins TRBV5-5 to TRBJ2-1; D gene ambiguous. Germline CDR1 is SGHKS and CDR2 is YYEKEE (reference sequence). The CDR3 spans 12 residues. The ends were cut back, 2 bases at V and 7 bases at J, with 7 bases in the middle. The CDR3 DNA reads as TGTGCCAGCAGCTTCCAATTTAATGAGCAGTTCTTC. Translating gives CASSFQFNEQFF.

The chain combines TRBV21-1 with TRBJ1-3; whether TRBD1, the table's D call, matches the DNA was not checked. TRBV21-1 is classified as a pseudogene. The CDR3 spans 17 residues. The CDR3 DNA reads as TGTGCCAGCAGCAAAGAGGGCGCAGGGGTAGATGGAAACACCATATATTTT. Its protein product is CASSKEGAGVDGNTIYF.

The rearrangement uses TRBV6-5 and TRBJ1-2, with no clear D. CDR3 length equals 14 residues. The germline gives CDR1 MNHEY, CDR2 SVGAGI. The V and J ends lost 11 bases and 1 base respectively, with 17 bases between them. This chain's CDR3 is CAARTSGGNYGYTF. In nucleotides, the CDR3 is TGTGCCGCCCGCACCTCGGGCGGTAACTATGGCTACACCTTC.

The chain couples TRBV7-9 to TRBJ2-7; 8 bases match TRBD2. V was clipped by 5 bases and J by 2 bases; unmatched bases: 8. This CDR3 is 15 amino acids long. Per germline, CDR1 SEHNR and CDR2 FQNEAQ (reference sequence). The CDR3 DNA reads as TGTGCCAGCAGCGGTTCCGGGACTAGAGCCTACGAGCAGTACTTC. Amino acid sequence: CASSGSGTRAYEQYF.

V usage is TRBV14 and J usage is TRBJ1-2, with D unclear. The CDR3 is made up of 15 amino acids. From germline, CDR1 is SGHDN and CDR2 FVKESK. Trimming left V 1 base short and J 4 bases short, with 13 bases between. CDR3 DNA: TGTGCCAGCAGCCAAGCGGTAGGGCCAGGCTATGGCTACACCTTC. The encoded protein is CASSQAVGPGYGYTF.

The chain links TRBV19 to TRBJ2-7; tentative D call: TRBD2 (5 bases). The CDR3 is made up of 15 amino acids. Germline V gene lookup returns CDR1 LNHDA and CDR2 SQIVND (reference sequence). V gave up 0 bases and J gave up 0 bases, with 9 bases separating them. CDR3 nucleotides: TGTGCCAGTAGTATAGATACTAGGCCCTCCTACGAGCAGTACTTC. Its translation: CASSIDTRPSYEQYF.

The chain has TRBV4-3 and TRBJ2-1; TRBD2 matches 10 bases. Trimming at V came to 0 bases and at J to 0 bases, leaving 8 bases not matched to a gene. Germline values: CDR1 LGHNA, CDR2 YSLEER. The CDR3 contains 19 residues. The CDR3 loop is CASSQESASGRGSYNEQFF. DNA for the CDR3: TGCGCCAGCAGCCAAGAATCGGCTAGCGGGAGAGGCTCCTACAATGAGCAGTTCTTC.

The rearrangement links TRBV10-2 to TRBJ2-7; either TRBD1 or TRBD2 may fit D (7 bases each). CDR1 WSHSY and CDR2 SAAADI come from the germline V gene. V shed 6 bases and J shed 1 base, with 16 bases lying between them. The length of the CDR3 is 15 residues. The CDR3 sequence: CASRGGGQKSYEQYF. CDR3 nucleotides: TGCGCCAGCAGAGGGGGGGGACAGAAATCCTACGAGCAGTACTTC.

This chain links TRBV2 with TRBJ2-7; TRBD1 might be the D (5 bases). CDR1 is SNHLY, CDR2 FYNNEI, per germline. The CDR3 is 15 amino acids. V dropped 5 bases and J dropped 4 bases, with 18 bases sitting between them. The CDR3 sequence is CASSPTGPPYYEQYF. The CDR3 bases are TGTGCCAGCAGTCCTACAGGTCCCCCTTATTACGAGCAGTACTTC.

The rearrangement joins TRBV6-1 to TRBJ2-7; 7 bases fit TRBD1. V was pared by 7 bases and J by 5 bases, with 8 bases of the junction left unmatched. This CDR3 spans 13 amino acids. Germline CDR1 reads MNHNS; CDR2 reads SASEGT. As DNA, the CDR3 is TGTGCCAGCATACAGGGGCTGTACAACGAGCAGTACTTC. Its translation is CASIQGLYNEQYF.

The rearrangement uses TRBV19 and TRBJ1-5; D might be TRBD1 (6 bases). Trimming stripped 3 bases from V and 7 bases from J, with 19 bases between. The CDR3 runs to 16 residues. Germline loops: CDR1 LNHDA, CDR2 SQIVND (reference sequence). The CDR3 nucleotides are TGTGCCAGTAGTATCGGGGATACAGGGTCCGGGCAGCCCCAGCATTTT. Its translation: CASSIGDTGSGQPQHF.

The J gene is TRBJ1-4, the V gene TRBV5-1; D is possibly TRBD1 (5 bases). CDR3 length: 14 residues. CDR1 is SGHRS, CDR2 YFSETQ, per germline. V lost 3 bases and J lost 7, with 13 bases in between. Here the CDR3 reads CASSSGLIPEKLFF. CDR3 coding DNA: TGCGCCAGCAGCTCGGGACTGATTCCTGAAAAACTGTTTTTT.

The chain couples TRBV14 to TRBJ2-1, with D unresolved. Germline CDR1 SGHDN, CDR2 FVKESK. CDR3 length: 11 amino acids. V was pared by 1 base and J by 14 bases, with 9 bases between. The CDR3 sequence is CASSQGMWKFF. The CDR3 DNA follows: TGTGCCAGCAGCCAAGGGATGTGGAAGTTCTTC.

The V gene is TRBV14, the J gene TRBJ1-1; no clear D. This CDR3 is built from 14 residues. Germline CDR1 and CDR2: SGHDN and FVKESK. Deletions cut 4 bases from V and 4 bases from J, with 13 bases between. The CDR3, as DNA: TGTGCCAGCAGCCTAGCCTACCGGAGCACTGAAGCTTTCTTT. Its protein is CASSLAYRSTEAFF. The variable domain in full, completed from reference TRBV14 and TRBJ1-1, reads EAGVTQFPSHSVIEKGQTVTLRCDPISGHDNLYWYRRVMGKEIKFLLHFVKESKQDESGMPNNRFLAERTGGTYSTLKVQPAELEDSGVYFCASSLAYRSTEAFFGQGTRLTVV.

The chain carries TRBV30 and TRBJ2-1; D is tentatively TRBD1 or TRBD2 (5 bases each). Trimming removed 5 bases from V and 4 bases from J, with 15 bases in between. This CDR3 spans 14 amino acids. Germline-derived CDR1 and CDR2 are GTSNPN and SVGIG (reference sequence). CDR3 in DNA: TGTGCCTGGGGTTACGGGACGGATTACAATGAGCAGTTCTTC. It is translated as CAWGYGTDYNEQFF.